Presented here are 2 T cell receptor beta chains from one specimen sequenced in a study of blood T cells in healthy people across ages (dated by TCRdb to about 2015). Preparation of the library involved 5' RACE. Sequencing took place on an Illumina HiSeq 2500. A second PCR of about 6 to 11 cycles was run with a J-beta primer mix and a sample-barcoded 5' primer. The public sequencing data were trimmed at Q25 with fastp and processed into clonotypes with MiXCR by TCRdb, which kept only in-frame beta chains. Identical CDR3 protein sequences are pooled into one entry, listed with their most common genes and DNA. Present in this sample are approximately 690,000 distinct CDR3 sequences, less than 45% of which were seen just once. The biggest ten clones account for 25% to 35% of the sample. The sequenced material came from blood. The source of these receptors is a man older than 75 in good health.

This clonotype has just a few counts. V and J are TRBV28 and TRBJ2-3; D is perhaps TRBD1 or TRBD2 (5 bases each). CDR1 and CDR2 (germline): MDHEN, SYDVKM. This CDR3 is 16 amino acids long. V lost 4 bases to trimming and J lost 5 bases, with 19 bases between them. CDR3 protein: CASSSPGSGYRDTQYF. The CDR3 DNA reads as TGTGCCAGCAGTTCCCCAGGGAGTGGTTATAGAGATACGCAGTATTTT.

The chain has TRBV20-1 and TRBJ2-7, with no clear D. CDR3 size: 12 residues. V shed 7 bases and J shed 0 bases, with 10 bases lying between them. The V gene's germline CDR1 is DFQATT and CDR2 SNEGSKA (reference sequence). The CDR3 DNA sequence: TGCAGTGGGCAAGTAAACTCCTACGAGCAGTACTTC. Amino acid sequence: CSGQVNSYEQYF.